This T cell receptor beta chain was identified during a study of T-cell memory formation after mild COVID-19. This clonotype was counted between two and nine times. The trim removed 11 bases at V and 5 bases at J, leaving 4 bases unmatched. This CDR3 region has 12 residues. A single record per CDR3 protein comes from TCRdb applying MiXCR to the 5' RACE reads. The table has about 240,000 distinct CDR3 sequences, around a tenth seen once; the top ten hold under 25%. The specimen sequenced was PBMCs or a T cell subset sorted from them (not recorded which). The sequence was obtained from a man aged 18 to 30 who had mild COVID-19 (a few samples of this study predate the infection). Cell type and time point are not known. The chain recombines TRBV12-3 or TRBV12-4 with TRBJ2-2, with 8 bases aligning to TRBD2. This chain's CDR3 is CAFSGETGELFF. As DNA, the CDR3 is TGTGCCTTTAGCGGGGAGACCGGGGAGCTGTTTTTT.